The clone carrying this TCR beta chain was recorded a few times. The CDR3 loop spans 19 amino acids. Germline loops: CDR1 KGHSH, CDR2 LQKENI. With 0 bases clipped from V and 1 base from J, the junction kept 6 bases outside the gene matches. Sort purity for all populations was recorded as exceeding 98%. These data originate in a study of beta chain features in type 1 diabetes. cDNA synthesis used the whole RNA isolate, giving expressed TCRB sequences. The protocol was immunoSEQ multiplex PCR, while the TCRdb copy is restricted to in-frame clones and leaves out a portion. This sample has more than 150,000 clones; about 12% occur once, and the top ten carry around 0.63%.

The source of this sequence is a woman aged 18-29 years in good health. What was sequenced was central memory CD4+ T cells from blood. J is TRBJ2-1 and V is TRBV18; 13 nucleotides line up with TRBD2. CDR3 protein: CASSPPIGLAGVSYNEQFF. For the CDR3, the DNA is TGTGCCAGCTCACCACCGATTGGACTAGCGGGAGTATCCTACAATGAGCAGTTCTTC.